A single sample is the source of the 20 T cell receptor beta chains below, sequenced in a study of T cells in Graves' hyperthyroidism and ophthalmopathy. Amplification of TCR beta CDR3 regions was performed using RNA transcripts as template. TCR CDR3 regions were first amplified by RT-PCR with HTBI primers. TCRdb re-analysed the multiplex PCR reads in MiXCR, keeping a single row per CDR3 protein. Found here are 550,000 to 800,000 distinct CDR3 sequences, roughly 17% of them singletons; the top ten hold about 8.4%. Sequencing input: blood. All receptors come from a man aged 18 to 29 with Graves' hyperthyroidism.

This clonotype has only a few counts. The genes are TRBV27 and TRBJ1-5; D remains unclear. The germline CDR1 and CDR2 sequences are MNHEY and SMNVEV (reference sequence). V was cut by 0 bases and J by 0 bases, with 9 bases left in between. This CDR3 is 16 amino acids long. The CDR3 sequence: CASSLSAAYSNQPQHF. In DNA, the CDR3 is TGTGCCAGCAGTTTATCGGCAGCATATAGCAATCAGCCCCAGCATTTT.

Comment on this clonotype: One end of the junction varies from germline; a read error may be responsible. The chain is built from TRBV11-3 and TRBJ2-5; the D is unclear. Germline loops: CDR1 SGHNT, CDR2 YENEEA. The CDR3 sequence is 14 residues long. CDR3 DNA: TGTGCCGGCAGCACCCGGACGGCACGGGAGACCCAGTACTTC. It is translated as CAGSTRTARETQYF.

This sequence joins TRBV7-7 and TRBJ2-2; 9 bases agree with TRBD1. V gave up 5 bases and J gave up 7 bases; unmatched junction bases: 2. Germline V lookup: CDR1 SSHAT, CDR2 FNYEAQ (reference sequence). CDR3 length: 13 amino acids. The CDR3 DNA reads TGTGCCAGCAGCCGGACAGGGGTCGGGGAGCTGTTTTTT. Translating it yields CASSRTGVGELFF.

This clonotype came up many times. The J gene is TRBJ1-1, the V gene TRBV7-2; the match to TRBD1 covers 7 bases. This CDR3 is 14 amino acids long. Germline V CDR1 and CDR2: SGHTA, FQGNSA. Germline trimming cut 5 bases from V and 6 bases from J; bases unmatched to any gene: 9. The CDR3 nucleotides read TGTGCCAGCAGCGCAACAGGGGATAACCCTGAAGCTTTCTTT. Amino acids: CASSATGDNPEAFF. Looking up the rest from reference TRBV7-2 and TRBJ1-1 gives the full variable domain: GAGVSQSPSNKVTEKGKDVELRCDPISGHTALYWYRQSLGQGLEFLIYFQGNSAPDKSGLPSDRFSAERTGGSVSTLTIQRTQQEDSAVYLCASSATGDNPEAFFGQGTRLTVV.

This clonotype was observed at least ten times. The rearrangement links TRBV6-2 or TRBV6-3 to TRBJ2-1; D unclear. The CDR3 has 15 residues. The germline V and J ends were trimmed by 7 bases and 6 bases, with 19 bases remaining between them. CDR1 MNHEY and CDR2 SVGEGT come from the germline V gene. CDR3 sequence reads: CASNSPYPLGNEQFF. The DNA of the CDR3 is TGTGCCAGCAACAGCCCTTACCCTCTAGGCAATGAGCAGTTCTTC.

This clonotype was counted ten times or more. This sequence joins TRBV28 and TRBJ2-5; 10 bases line up with TRBD2. This CDR3 is 15 amino acids long. Germline CDR1 MDHEN, CDR2 SYDVKM. V trimming: 5 bases; J trimming: 2 bases; junction bases outside the gene matches: 5. The CDR3 protein is CASSPLLAGQETQYF. CDR3 in DNA: TGTGCCAGCAGTCCCTTACTAGCGGGGCAAGAGACCCAGTACTTC.

This clonotype occurred many times. V gene TRBV10-3 combines with J gene TRBJ2-1, with TRBD2 matching over 12 bases. The CDR3 covers 15 residues. V lost 7 bases and J lost 4; bases outside the gene matches: 5. Germline V lookup: CDR1 ENHRY, CDR2 SYGVKD. The CDR3 spells CAITPTSGSYNEQFF. The CDR3 DNA reads as TGTGCCATCACCCCGACTAGCGGGAGTTACAATGAGCAGTTCTTC.

This clonotype was recorded many times. The chain joins TRBV7-8 to TRBJ2-7; TRBD2 matches 12 bases. V gave up 2 bases and J gave up 5 bases; unmatched junction bases: 4. Germline CDR1 is SGHVS and CDR2 is FQNEAQ. This CDR3 contains 15 residues. The CDR3 spells CASSLTTSGSHEQYF. CDR3 nucleotides: TGTGCCAGCAGCTTAACGACTAGCGGGAGCCACGAGCAGTACTTC.

This clonotype was seen a handful of times. This chain joins TRBV7-8 and TRBJ2-5, with a possible D match to TRBD2 (6 bases). The germline V gene has CDR1 SGHVS and CDR2 FQNEAQ. The CDR3 has 14 residues. V was pared by 3 bases and J by 0 bases, with 8 bases between. The CDR3 region is CASSLDYYQETQYF. CDR3 bases: TGTGCCAGCAGCTTGGACTACTACCAAGAGACCCAGTACTTC.

This clonotype was seen ten or more times. V and J are TRBV7-8 and TRBJ2-1, with D perhaps assigned TRBD1 or TRBD2 (5 bases each). Per germline, CDR1 SGHVS and CDR2 FQNEAQ. The CDR3 is 17 amino acids. Trimming removed 4 bases at V and 0 bases at J, with 16 bases between. CDR3 protein: CASSSLRGTSSYNEQFF. Here the CDR3 DNA reads TGTGCCAGCAGCTCGCTGAGGGGCACGAGCTCCTACAATGAGCAGTTCTTC.

This clonotype has a count of ten or more. The chain links TRBV6-1 to TRBJ2-5; possibly TRBD1 for D (6 bases). This CDR3 region has 13 residues. CDR1 and CDR2 from the germline V gene are MNHNS and SASEGT. V dropped 4 bases and J dropped 5 bases, with 11 bases sitting between them. This CDR3 reads CASSVQGLETQYF. The CDR3 nucleotides are TGTGCCAGCAGTGTACAGGGTTTGGAGACCCAGTACTTC.

This clonotype was recorded a few times. The V and J genes are TRBV20-1 and TRBJ2-1, with TRBD2 identical over 8 bases. Per germline, CDR1 DFQATT and CDR2 SNEGSKA (reference sequence). CDR3 length: 16 residues. Losses at the gene ends were 4 bases for V and 8 bases for J; bases not matched to a gene: 16. The CDR3 sequence: CSAIGGQSGSIDEQFF. DNA of the CDR3: TGCAGTGCTATAGGGGGTCAAAGCGGGAGTATCGATGAGCAGTTCTTC.

This chain connects TRBV7-2 to TRBJ2-1; either TRBD1 or TRBD2 may fit D (5 bases each). The germline CDR1 and CDR2 sequences are SGHTA and FQGNSA. The length of the CDR3 is 15 residues. Trimming shortened V by 3 bases and J by 3 bases, and 12 bases separated the two germline ends. The CDR3: CASSFGKGFYNEQFF. CDR3 nucleotides: TGTGCCAGCAGCTTCGGGAAGGGGTTCTACAATGAGCAGTTCTTC.

The V gene is TRBV14, the J gene TRBJ2-1; possibly TRBD2 for D (7 bases). The CDR3 loop spans 15 amino acids. V lost 3 bases and J lost 10, with 19 bases in between. Germline CDR1 is SGHDN and CDR2 is FVKESK. The DNA of the CDR3 is TGTGCCAGCAGCCATGGGGGGGCCCGGGCGAACGAGCAGTTCTTC. Its protein is CASSHGGARANEQFF.

This clonotype was found many times. The chain couples TRBV20-1 to TRBJ2-7; unclear D gene. Germline CDR1 is DFQATT and CDR2 is SNEGSKA (reference sequence). This CDR3 comprises 12 residues. Deletions cut 0 bases from V and 5 bases from J, with 8 bases between. The CDR3 loop reads CSARDLRDEQYF. The CDR3 DNA sequence: TGCAGTGCTAGAGATTTAAGGGACGAGCAGTACTTC.

This clonotype appeared a few times. The V call is TRBV20-1, the J call TRBJ2-7; D is tentatively TRBD1 or TRBD2 (5 bases each). This CDR3 has 11 amino acids. The germline gives CDR1 DFQATT, CDR2 SNEGSKA (reference sequence). Trimming removed 6 bases from V and 6 bases from J, with 12 bases in between. CDR3 in DNA: TGCAGTGCCACCCCTGGGGGCGAGCAGTACTTC. It encodes CSATPGGEQYF.

This clonotype was found many times. The rearrangement uses TRBV28 and TRBJ2-4; perhaps TRBD2 as D (5 bases). The V and J ends lost 5 bases and 0 bases respectively, with 14 bases between them. The CDR3 loop spans 16 amino acids. CDR1 and CDR2 (germline): MDHEN, SYDVKM. This chain's CDR3 is CASSPLRALAKNIQYF. In DNA, the CDR3 is TGTGCCAGCAGTCCATTGCGGGCACTAGCCAAAAACATTCAGTACTTC.

This clonotype was seen more than once but under ten times. The CDR3 here is CSVRVARANTEAFF. CDR3 in DNA: TGCAGCGTTCGTGTGGCCAGGGCGAACACTGAAGCTTTCTTT. The chain employs TRBV29-1 and TRBJ1-1; weak D call: TRBD1 (5 bases). CDR1 is SQVTM, CDR2 ANQGSEA, per germline. This CDR3 is 14 amino acids long. Trimming shortened V by 5 bases and J by 1 base, and 14 bases separated the two germline ends.

V usage is TRBV30 and J usage is TRBJ1-5; TRBD1 aligns across 7 bases. The CDR3 covers 14 residues. From germline, CDR1 is GTSNPN and CDR2 SVGIG (reference sequence). Trimming took 5 bases from V and 3 from J; bases not matched to a gene: 7. The CDR3 nucleotides are TGTGCCTGGGCCGAGGGACAGCTCAATCAGCCCCAGCATTTT. Protein product: CAWAEGQLNQPQHF. Supplemented by reference TRBV30 and TRBJ1-5, the full variable domain reads SQTIHQWPATLVQPVGSPLSLECTVEGTSNPNLYWYRQAAGRGLQLLFYSVGIGQISSEVPQNLSASRPQDRQFILSSKKLLLSDSGFYLCAWAEGQLNQPQHFGDGTRLSIL.

In its sample, this clonotype was seen a few times. The chain couples TRBV25-1 to TRBJ2-3; 11 nucleotides line up with TRBD2. Germline V gene data show CDR1 as MGHDK and CDR2 as SYGVNS. The CDR3 covers 20 residues. J was trimmed by 0 bases and V by 5 bases; bases with no gene match: 16. CDR3: CASSTLGLAGDAASTDTQYF. The CDR3 coding sequence is TGTGCCAGCAGTACCCTCGGACTAGCGGGCGACGCCGCCAGCACAGATACGCAGTATTTT.